The 30 T cell receptor beta chains listed next were all sequenced from one sample in a study of T cell responses to AZD1222 COVID-19 vaccine. Profiled with immunoSEQ multiplex PCR; TCRdb holds only in-frame clones, not every one. This sample yields some 170,000 clones, of which approximately 91% are seen a single time; approximately 1.6% belongs to the top ten. Sample: peripheral blood, taken on day 0 of AZD1222 vaccination. The receptors were gathered from an adult in good health.

The chain is built from TRBV28 and TRBJ1-4; no firm D call. The CDR3 length is 17 residues. The germline V and J ends were trimmed by 5 bases and 0 bases, with 16 bases remaining between them. Germline-derived CDR1 and CDR2 are MDHEN and SYDVKM. CDR3 bases: TGTGCCAGCAGTCCCCTAAGTAACGCGGCAACTAATGAAAAACTGTTTTTT. Translated, it gives CASSPLSNAATNEKLFF.

The rearrangement joins TRBV28 to TRBJ2-7, with 14 positions matching TRBD2. The CDR3 covers 17 residues. V lost 4 bases to trimming and J lost 3 bases; unmatched junction nucleotides: 8. Germline CDR1 is MDHEN and CDR2 is SYDVKM. CDR3 sequence: CASSSQGTSGSLYEQYF. CDR3 DNA sequence: TGTGCCAGCAGTTCCCAAGGGACTAGCGGGAGTCTCTACGAGCAGTACTTC.

The genes are TRBV18 and TRBJ1-1; 7 positions match TRBD1. Trimming took 3 bases from V and 5 from J; bases not matched to a gene: 3. The CDR3 runs 13 residues. Per the germline V gene, CDR1 is KGHSH and CDR2 is LQKENI. The CDR3 region has the DNA TGTGCCAGCTCACCCCGGACAGGAACTGAAGCTTTCTTT. The encoded protein is CASSPRTGTEAFF. The full variable domain, rest sourced from reference TRBV18 and TRBJ1-1, is NAGVMQNPRHLVRRRGQEARLRCSPMKGHSHVYWYRQLPEEGLKFMVYLQKENIIDESGMPKERFSAEFPKEGPSILRIQQVVRGDSAAYFCASSPRTGTEAFFGQGTRLTVV.

The genes are TRBV6-1 and TRBJ1-2; no reliable D call. CDR3 length: 11 residues. Germline assignment: CDR1 MNHNS and CDR2 SASEGT. Trimming stripped 3 bases from V and 12 bases from J, with 11 bases between. The CDR3 protein is CASSDRPGNTF. CDR3 nucleotides: TGTGCCAGCAGTGACCGACCGGGAAACACCTTC.

The chain is built from TRBV6-5 and TRBJ2-1, with D maybe TRBD2 (6 bases). The germline V gene encodes CDR1 MNHEY and CDR2 SVGAGI. The CDR3 is 13 amino acids. V shed 4 bases and J shed 8 bases, with 12 bases lying between them. The CDR3 nucleotides are TGTGCCAGCAGTTCCCGGGGGATCGATGAGCAGTTCTTC. Translated: CASSSRGIDEQFF.

This chain joins TRBV24-1 and TRBJ2-3; 7 bases agree with TRBD1. Germline V lookup: CDR1 KGHDR, CDR2 SFDVKD. CDR3 length: 17 amino acids. Germline trimming cut 0 bases from V and 2 bases from J; bases unmatched to any gene: 7. The CDR3 region has the DNA TGTGCCACCAGTGATTTGTCCCTTGGGACAGCCACAGATACGCAGTATTTT. Encoded protein: CATSDLSLGTATDTQYF.

The rearrangement links TRBV4-3 to TRBJ2-2, with TRBD2 identical over 8 bases. The germline CDR1 and CDR2 sequences are LGHNA and YSLEER. There are 17 residues in the CDR3. V trimming: 0 bases; J trimming: 2 bases; junction bases outside the gene matches: 5. The CDR3 DNA reads TGCGCCAGCAGCCAAGACGCGAGCGGGAGAAACACCGGGGAGCTGTTTTTT. This gives the protein CASSQDASGRNTGELFF.

The V call is TRBV7-3, the J call TRBJ2-2, with D possibly TRBD2 on 5 matching bases. The CDR3 loop spans 16 amino acids. Trimming pared 5 bases from V and 1 base from J, leaving 14 bases between. CDR1 and CDR2 from the germline V gene are SGHTA and FQGTGA. The CDR3 sequence is CASSPSGTRNTGELFF. The CDR3 coding sequence is TGTGCCAGCAGCCCCTCGGGTACTAGGAACACCGGGGAGCTGTTTTTT.

The J gene is TRBJ1-1, the V gene TRBV6-5; 7 nucleotides agree with TRBD1. The CDR3 runs 14 residues. Germline CDR1 MNHEY, CDR2 SVGAGI. V lost 1 base, J lost 7 bases, and 6 bases stayed unmatched. CDR3 in DNA: TGTGCCAGCAGTTACTATGCCCGGGACAGTGAAGCTTTCTTT. Residues: CASSYYARDSEAFF.

V is TRBV5-6 and J is TRBJ2-7; D is undetermined. Trimming left V 2 bases short and J 3 bases short, with 6 bases between. This CDR3 has 12 amino acids. The germline V gene has CDR1 SGHDT and CDR2 YYEEEE. The CDR3 spells CASSLPGYEQYF. The CDR3 nucleotides are TGTGCCAGCAGCTTACCCGGCTACGAGCAGTACTTC.

The chain carries TRBV14 and TRBJ1-1, with 7 positions matching TRBD1. The CDR3 runs to 16 residues. Germline V lookup: CDR1 SGHDN, CDR2 FVKESK. J gave up 0 bases and V 0 bases, and 4 bases lay outside the gene matches. The DNA of the CDR3 is TGTGCCAGCAGCCAAGATCCAGGGGGGTTGAACACTGAAGCTTTCTTT. Its protein product is CASSQDPGGLNTEAFF. The variable domain in full, completed from reference TRBV14 and TRBJ1-1, reads EAGVTQFPSHSVIEKGQTVTLRCDPISGHDNLYWYRRVMGKEIKFLLHFVKESKQDESGMPNNRFLAERTGGTYSTLKVQPAELEDSGVYFCASSQDPGGLNTEAFFGQGTRLTVV.

In this sample, this clone turned up once. The chain uses TRBV2 and TRBJ2-3, with a possible D match to TRBD1 (6 bases). Deletions cut 6 bases from V and 2 bases from J, with 12 bases between. The CDR3 runs 14 residues. Germline V gene data show CDR1 as SNHLY and CDR2 as FYNNEI. This CDR3 is CASREQGPTDTQYF. The CDR3 region has the DNA TGTGCCAGCAGGGAACAGGGACCCACAGATACGCAGTATTTT.

The chain uses TRBV5-4 and TRBJ1-1, with D perhaps TRBD1 (5 bases). The CDR3 runs 15 residues. Trimming took 4 bases from V and 7 from J, leaving 20 bases between them. Germline V lookup: CDR1 SGHNT, CDR2 YYREEE (reference sequence). The CDR3 spells CASSPGVAGPYEAFF. The CDR3 coding sequence is TGTGCCAGCAGCCCGGGGGTGGCGGGTCCATATGAAGCTTTCTTT.

The chain joins TRBV7-2 to TRBJ1-2; D remains ambiguous. This CDR3 has 14 residues. The germline V and J ends were trimmed by 5 bases and 8 bases, with 18 bases remaining between them. CDR1 is SGHTA and CDR2 is FQGNSA in the germline V gene. CDR3 in amino acids: CASSPEQLSGGYTF. The CDR3 DNA follows: TGTGCCAGCAGCCCAGAACAGCTCTCGGGGGGCTACACCTTC. Combining the CDR3 with reference TRBV7-2 and TRBJ1-2 gives the whole variable domain GAGVSQSPSNKVTEKGKDVELRCDPISGHTALYWYRQSLGQGLEFLIYFQGNSAPDKSGLPSDRFSAERTGGSVSTLTIQRTQQEDSAVYLCASSPEQLSGGYTFGSGTRLTVV.

This clone was seen only once. The rearrangement joins TRBV11-3 to TRBJ2-1; 9 nucleotides line up with TRBD2. The germline V gene encodes CDR1 SGHNT and CDR2 YENEEA. The J segment lost 7 bases and the V segment lost 0 bases, leaving 4 bases of the junction unmatched. CDR3 length: 15 residues. DNA of the CDR3: TGTGCCAGCAGCTTAGATAGCGGGAGAACTAATGAGCAGTTCTTC. Translated, it gives CASSLDSGRTNEQFF.

The rearrangement joins TRBV2 to TRBJ1-5; 7 bases line up with TRBD1. Trimming removed 10 bases from V and 4 bases from J; junction bases left unmatched: 13. The CDR3 spans 15 residues. Per germline, CDR1 SNHLY and CDR2 FYNNEI. The CDR3 loop is CATRGAGLRNQPQHF. The DNA of the CDR3 is TGTGCCACCAGGGGGGCAGGGTTAAGGAATCAGCCCCAGCATTTT.

The chain has TRBV5-1 and TRBJ2-3, with D uncertain. The CDR3 length is 15 residues. Germline-derived CDR1 and CDR2 are SGHRS and YFSETQ. V was clipped by 5 bases and J by 0 bases, with 13 bases between them. CDR3 sequence: CASRMGITSTDTQYF. In DNA form, the CDR3 reads TGCGCCAGCAGAATGGGGATAACTAGCACAGATACGCAGTATTTT.

The chain carries TRBV23-1 and TRBJ2-7; 8 nucleotides match TRBD1. TRBV23-1 is identified as an open reading frame with a role that is uncertain. The CDR3 consists of 15 residues. The ends lost 0 bases at V and 0 bases at J; junction bases unmatched: 1. Here the CDR3 reads CASSQSGQDSYEQYV. The CDR3 DNA reads as TGCGCCAGCAGTCAATCGGGACAGGACTCCTACGAGCAGTACGTC.

The chain is built from TRBV3-1 (or the pseudogene TRBV3-2) and TRBJ1-4; 11 bases are a match to TRBD1. J gave up 7 bases and V 3 bases, and 4 bases lay outside the gene matches. The CDR3 is 15 amino acids. In germline, CDR1 is LGHDT, CDR2 YNNKEL (reference sequence). The CDR3 is CASSQRTGGLEKLFF. Written as DNA, the CDR3 is TGTGCCAGCAGCCAGAGGACAGGGGGCCTTGAAAAACTGTTTTTT.

This sequence joins TRBV6-6 and TRBJ1-4, with D perhaps TRBD1 (5 bases). V was shortened by 2 bases and J by 0 bases, with 10 bases between the two germline ends. Germline assignment: CDR1 MNHNY and CDR2 SVGAGI (reference sequence). The CDR3 has 16 amino acids. The CDR3 spells CASSYGARTTNEKLFF. The CDR3 DNA reads TGTGCCAGCAGTTACGGGGCCAGAACAACTAATGAAAAACTGTTTTTT.

The gene calls are TRBV27 and TRBJ1-1; D call uncertain. The CDR3 is 15 residues long. V was pared by 5 bases and J by 4 bases, with 17 bases between. Germline CDR1 is MNHEY and CDR2 is SMNVEV (reference sequence). CDR3: CASSVLPVLGTEAFF. The CDR3 bases are TGTGCCAGCAGTGTACTGCCCGTCTTAGGCACTGAAGCTTTCTTT.

The rearrangement links TRBV28 to TRBJ2-1; TRBD2 agrees at 13 bases. Germline CDR1 is MDHEN and CDR2 is SYDVKM. The trim removed 5 bases at V and 9 bases at J, leaving 4 bases unmatched. This CDR3 spans 14 amino acids. The CDR3 spells CASSGLAGVSEQFF. In DNA form, the CDR3 reads TGTGCCAGCAGTGGACTAGCGGGAGTCAGTGAGCAGTTCTTC.

The V call is TRBV7-9, the J call TRBJ2-2; D not certain. V lost 5 bases to trimming and J lost 7 bases, with 8 bases between them. Germline-derived CDR1 and CDR2 are SEHNR and FQNEAQ (reference sequence). The CDR3 is made up of 12 amino acids. CDR3 bases: TGTGCCAGCAGCCTCGGTTTCGGGGAGCTGTTTTTT. Protein sequence: CASSLGFGELFF.

V is TRBV15 and J is TRBJ1-4, with D possibly TRBD1 on 5 matching bases. The CDR3 has 14 amino acids. The ends were cut back, 1 base at V and 8 bases at J, with 11 bases in the middle. Germline V gives CDR1 LNHNV, CDR2 YYDKDF (reference sequence). CDR3 coding DNA: TGTGCCACCAGCAGAGGGGGGAGGGTCGAAAAACTGTTTTTT. Translation gives CATSRGGRVEKLFF.

The chain employs TRBV9 and TRBJ1-4; 7 bases line up with TRBD1. The germline gives CDR1 SGDLS, CDR2 YYNGEE. The CDR3 extends over 14 amino acids. Trimming took 3 bases from V and 8 from J; bases not matched to a gene: 7. CDR3 residues: CASSAGQAGEKLFF. CDR3 in DNA: TGTGCCAGCAGCGCCGGACAGGCAGGGGAAAAACTGTTTTTT.

The chain carries TRBV20-1 and TRBJ1-1, with TRBD1 identical over 7 bases. The germline CDR1 and CDR2 sequences are DFQATT and SNEGSKA (reference sequence). J gave up 4 bases and V 7 bases, and 3 bases lay outside the gene matches. The CDR3 extends over 11 amino acids. CDR3: CSGRQGTEAFF. CDR3 in DNA: TGCAGTGGGCGACAGGGCACTGAAGCTTTCTTT.

The gene calls are TRBV4-2 and TRBJ2-2; D unresolved. V lost 2 bases and J lost 4, with 14 bases in between. The CDR3 is made up of 16 amino acids. Germline CDR1 LGHNA, CDR2 YNFKEQ. The CDR3 loop reads CASSQQGIGSTGELFF. CDR3 DNA sequence: TGTGCCAGCAGCCAACAAGGGATAGGAAGCACCGGGGAGCTGTTTTTT.

The chain recombines TRBV19 with TRBJ1-5, with 9 positions matching TRBD1. The trim removed 3 bases at V and 5 bases at J, leaving 8 bases unmatched. The CDR3 extends over 16 amino acids. Germline V CDR1 and CDR2: LNHDA, SQIVND (reference sequence). CDR3 amino acids: CASSITRQGEYQPQHF. CDR3 sequence (DNA): TGTGCCAGTAGTATTACCCGACAGGGGGAGTATCAGCCCCAGCATTTT. Drawing the rest from reference TRBV19 and TRBJ1-5, the complete variable domain is DGGITQSPKYLFRKEGQNVTLSCEQNLNHDAMYWYRQDPGQGLRLIYYSQIVNDFQKGDIAEGYSVSREKKESFPLTVTSAQKNPTAFYLCASSITRQGEYQPQHFGDGTRLSIL.

The rearrangement links TRBV6-5 to TRBJ1-2; tentative D call: TRBD1 (6 bases). CDR3 length: 14 residues. From germline, CDR1 is MNHEY and CDR2 SVGAGI. V was cut by 0 bases and J by 2 bases, with 7 bases left in between. The CDR3 nucleotides read TGTGCCAGCAGTTACTCAGGGGGAAACTATGGCTACACCTTC. It specifies CASSYSGGNYGYTF.

The chain combines TRBV28 with TRBJ1-1, with TRBD1 as a possible D gene (6 bases). CDR1 is MDHEN and CDR2 is SYDVKM in the germline V gene. The length of the CDR3 is 14 residues. Trimming shortened V by 5 bases and J by 10 bases, and 20 bases separated the two germline ends. CDR3 DNA: TGTGCCAGCAGTCCCCCGGGGGGGGGCCTGGGAGCTTTCTTT. Protein product: CASSPPGGGLGAFF. The full variable domain, completed using reference TRBV28 and TRBJ1-1, is DVKVTQSSRYLVKRTGEKVFLECVQDMDHENMFWYRQDPGLGLRLIYFSYDVKMKEKGDIPEGYSVSREKKERFSLILESASTNQTSMYLCASSPPGGGLGAFFGQGTRLTVV.